This T cell receptor beta chain was retrieved from a study of shared clonotypes between healthy human individuals. Concerning this clone itself: The antigen remains undetermined.

Generated by immunoSEQ multiplex PCR, the TCRdb table keeps only in-frame clones and is missing some. The data contain approximately 840,000 clones, about 96% of them singletons. CD8 cells regarded as naive lacked CD45RO, were positively chosen for CCR7, and omitted terminally differentiated effector memory CD45RA+ cells. General study findings and limits: Compared with clonotypes that all four donors shared, non-shared clonotypes had lower generation probabilities. Estimated richness was generally greater in naive than memory subsets.

The sequence derives from a man aged 25 to 40 in good health. Input material: naive CD8+ T cells sorted from blood.

The CDR3 sequence is CASSSRASTDTQYF. The CDR3 coding sequence is TGTGCCAGCAGCTCCAGGGCAAGCACAGATACGCAGTATTTT. The V and J genes are TRBV7-9 and TRBJ2-3; a weak D match, TRBD1 (5 bases). CDR3 size: 14 residues. Germline values: CDR1 SEHNR, CDR2 FQNEAQ (reference sequence). Deletions cut 4 bases from V and 0 bases from J, with 8 bases between.